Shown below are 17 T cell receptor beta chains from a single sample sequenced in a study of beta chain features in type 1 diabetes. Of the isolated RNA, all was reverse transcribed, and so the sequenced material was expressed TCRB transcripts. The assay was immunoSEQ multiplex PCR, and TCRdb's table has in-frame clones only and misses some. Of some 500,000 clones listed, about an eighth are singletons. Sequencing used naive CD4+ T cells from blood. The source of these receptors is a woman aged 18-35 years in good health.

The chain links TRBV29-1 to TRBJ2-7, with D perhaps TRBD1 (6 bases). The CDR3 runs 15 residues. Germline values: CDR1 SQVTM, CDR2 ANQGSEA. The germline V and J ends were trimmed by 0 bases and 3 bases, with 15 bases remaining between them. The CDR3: CSVEDRDRKNYEQYF. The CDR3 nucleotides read TGCAGCGTTGAAGATCGTGACAGGAAGAACTACGAGCAGTACTTC.

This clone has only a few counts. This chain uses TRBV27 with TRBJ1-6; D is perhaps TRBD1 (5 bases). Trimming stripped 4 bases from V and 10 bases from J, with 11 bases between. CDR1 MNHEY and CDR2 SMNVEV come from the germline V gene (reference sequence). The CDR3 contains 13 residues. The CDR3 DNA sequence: TGTGCCAGCAGTTCCAGGGAGACGTCACCCCTCCACTTT. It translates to CASSSRETSPLHF.

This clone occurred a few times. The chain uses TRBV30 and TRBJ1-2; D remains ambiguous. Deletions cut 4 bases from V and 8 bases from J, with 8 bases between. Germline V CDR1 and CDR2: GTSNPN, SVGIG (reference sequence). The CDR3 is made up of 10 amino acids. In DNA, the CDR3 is TGTGCCTGGAAATCGCGGGGCTACACCTTC. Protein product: CAWKSRGYTF.

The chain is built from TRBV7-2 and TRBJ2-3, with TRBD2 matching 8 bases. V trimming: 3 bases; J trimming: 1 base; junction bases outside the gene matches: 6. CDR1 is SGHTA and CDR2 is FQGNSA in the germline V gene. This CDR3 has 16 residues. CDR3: CASSLRSLAGTDTQYF. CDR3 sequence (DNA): TGTGCCAGCAGCTTGAGGTCACTAGCGGGCACAGATACGCAGTATTTT.

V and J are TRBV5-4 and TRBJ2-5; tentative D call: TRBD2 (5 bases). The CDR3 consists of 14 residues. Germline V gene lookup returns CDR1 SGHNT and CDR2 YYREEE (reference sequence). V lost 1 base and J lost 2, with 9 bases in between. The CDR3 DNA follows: TGTGCCAGCAGCTTGCTAGCCTATCAAGAGACCCAGTACTTC. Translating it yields CASSLLAYQETQYF.

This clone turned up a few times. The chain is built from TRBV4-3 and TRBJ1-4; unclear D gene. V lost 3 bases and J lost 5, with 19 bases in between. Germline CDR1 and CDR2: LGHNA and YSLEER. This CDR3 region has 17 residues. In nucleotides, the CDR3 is TGCGCCAGCAGCCAGACCTCGATCGTGGAGAGAAATGAAAAACTGTTTTTT. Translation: CASSQTSIVERNEKLFF.

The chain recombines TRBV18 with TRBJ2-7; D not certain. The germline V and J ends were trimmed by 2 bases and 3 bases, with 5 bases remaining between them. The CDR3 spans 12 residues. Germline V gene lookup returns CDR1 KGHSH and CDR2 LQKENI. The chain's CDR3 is CASSPNSYEQYF. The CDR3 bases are TGTGCCAGCTCACCAAATAGCTACGAGCAGTACTTC.

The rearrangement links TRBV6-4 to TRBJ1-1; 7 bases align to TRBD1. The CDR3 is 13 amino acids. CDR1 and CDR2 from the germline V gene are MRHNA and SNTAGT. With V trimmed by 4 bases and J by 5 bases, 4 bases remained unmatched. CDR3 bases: TGTGCCAGCAGTGCTACAGGGGAGACTGAAGCTTTCTTT. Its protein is CASSATGETEAFF.

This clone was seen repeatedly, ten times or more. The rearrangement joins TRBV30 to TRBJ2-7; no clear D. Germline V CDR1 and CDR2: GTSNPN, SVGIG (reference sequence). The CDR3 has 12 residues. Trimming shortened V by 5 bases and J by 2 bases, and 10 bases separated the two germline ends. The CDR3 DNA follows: TGTGCCTGGGACTCAGCAGCCTACGAGCAGTACTTC. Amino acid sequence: CAWDSAAYEQYF. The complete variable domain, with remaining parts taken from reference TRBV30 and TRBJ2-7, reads SQTIHQWPATLVQPVGSPLSLECTVEGTSNPNLYWYRQAAGRGLQLLFYSVGIGQISSEVPQNLSASRPQDRQFILSSKKLLLSDSGFYLCAWDSAAYEQYFGPGTRLTVT.

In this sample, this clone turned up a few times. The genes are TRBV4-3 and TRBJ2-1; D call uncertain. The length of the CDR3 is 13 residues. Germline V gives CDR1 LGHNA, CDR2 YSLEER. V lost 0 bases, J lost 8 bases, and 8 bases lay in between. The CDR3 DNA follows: TGCGCCAGCAGCCAAGATCAAGGATATGAGCAGTTCTTC. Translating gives CASSQDQGYEQFF.

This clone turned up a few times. The CDR3 spells CSAQGGGETQYF. In nucleotides, the CDR3 is TGCAGCGCCCAAGGGGGTGGCGAGACCCAGTACTTC. The gene calls are TRBV29-1 and TRBJ2-5; weak D call: TRBD1 (6 bases). The CDR3 is made up of 12 amino acids. From germline, CDR1 is SQVTM and CDR2 ANQGSEA. V dropped 7 bases and J dropped 5 bases, with 14 bases sitting between them.

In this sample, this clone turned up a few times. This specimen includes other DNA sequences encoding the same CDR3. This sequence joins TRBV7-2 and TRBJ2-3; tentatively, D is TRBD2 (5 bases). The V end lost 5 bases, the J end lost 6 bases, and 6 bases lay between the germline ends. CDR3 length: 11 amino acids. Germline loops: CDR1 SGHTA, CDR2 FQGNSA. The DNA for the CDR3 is TGTGCCAGCAGCCAGCGGGATACGCAGTATTTT. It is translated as CASSQRDTQYF.

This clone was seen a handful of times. The CDR3 is CASSQTGLAGSKNIQYF. As DNA, the CDR3 is TGTGCCAGCAGCCAAACTGGACTAGCGGGTAGCAAAAACATTCAGTACTTC. The chain joins TRBV14 to TRBJ2-4; 11 bases agree with TRBD2. CDR3 length equals 17 residues. V trimming: 2 bases; J trimming: 3 bases; junction bases outside the gene matches: 6. The germline V gene encodes CDR1 SGHDN and CDR2 FVKESK.

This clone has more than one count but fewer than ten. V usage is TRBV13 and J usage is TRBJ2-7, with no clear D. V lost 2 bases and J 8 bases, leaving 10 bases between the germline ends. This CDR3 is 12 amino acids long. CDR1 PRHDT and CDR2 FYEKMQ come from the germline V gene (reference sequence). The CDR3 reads CASSLMGRKQYV. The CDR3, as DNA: TGTGCCAGCAGCTTAATGGGTCGGAAGCAGTACGTC.

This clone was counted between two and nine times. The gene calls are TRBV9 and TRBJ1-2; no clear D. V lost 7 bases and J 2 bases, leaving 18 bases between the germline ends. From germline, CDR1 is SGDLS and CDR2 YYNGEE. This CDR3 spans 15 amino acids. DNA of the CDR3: TGTGCCAGCCACCACCCGCTCAGGAAAAACTATGGCTACACCTTC. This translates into CASHHPLRKNYGYTF.

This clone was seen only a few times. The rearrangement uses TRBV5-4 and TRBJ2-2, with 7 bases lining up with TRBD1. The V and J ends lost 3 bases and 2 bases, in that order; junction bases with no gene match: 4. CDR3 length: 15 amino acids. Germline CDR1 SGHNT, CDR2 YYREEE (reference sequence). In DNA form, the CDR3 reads TGTGCCAGCAGCTCACAGGGGAGAAACACCGGGGAGCTGTTTTTT. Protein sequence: CASSSQGRNTGELFF.

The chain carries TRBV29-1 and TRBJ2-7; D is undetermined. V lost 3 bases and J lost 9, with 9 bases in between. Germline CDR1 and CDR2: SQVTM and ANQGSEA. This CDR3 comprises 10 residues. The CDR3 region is CSVEVGWQYV. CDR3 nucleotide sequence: TGCAGCGTTGAGGTGGGGTGGCAGTACGTC.